The present T cell receptor beta chain was sequenced within a study of T cell responses to AZD1222 COVID-19 vaccine (TCRdb year 2021). With regard to the full study: AZD1222 recipients given second doses at about 4 weeks or at about 12 weeks were pooled, since spike-specific TCR depth and breadth were not found to differ between the two schedules. A total of around 240 trial participants underwent TCR sequencing, of whom some 210 received two doses of AZD1222 and 26 received two doses of the MenACWY control vaccine. Trial participants were enrolled by age into 18-55, 56-69 and 70-plus year subgroups, with around 150, 28 and 57 TCR-sequenced participants respectively.

From a lookup of the germline V gene, CDR1 and CDR2 are SGHVS and FNYEAQ. Trimming takes 5 bases from V and 0 bases from J, and the germline ends sit 14 bases apart. The CDR3 contains 15 residues, cysteine and phenylalanine counted. Only the CDR3 region is kept as DNA, spanning 45 bases read in frame from base 1. Sample time point, as interpreted from the label and publication: baseline before first vaccination. Vaccinee samples came from UK trials COV001 and COV002, including a single-blind randomized controlled phase 2/3 trial of AZD1222 (ChAdOx1 nCoV-19) in healthy adults. For TCRbeta chain sequencing, PBMC samples from trial participants were taken at day 0 and at day 28 after the second dose. The CDR3 regions of human TCRbeta chains were analyzed by immunosequencing. The original methods were these. TCRs in the repertoires were matched against a reference library of SARS-CoV-2-specific TCRs that had been generated with the MIRA antigen-specificity platform. Breadth was defined as the fraction of unique TCRs that were SARS-CoV-2-associated. Depth was defined as the fraction of total T cells that were SARS-CoV-2-associated. Using the MIRA data, every spike-specific TCR was mapped to the spike region that the TCR reacted to and assigned to either a CD4 or a CD8 class. Log10-transformed breadth and depth values were compared by one-way ANOVA with Sidak's multiple comparisons tests. Imported from immuneACCESS, the table was reduced by TCRdb to in-frame sequences with V and J called. These copies leave out some clones; in studies compared against another copy, an unresolved V gene accounts for under half, and the cause of the remainder is not known. V and J calls and clone size are copied from that table; D and trimming were computed from the DNA. The sample contains about 140,000 clones, around 90% of them found a single time. The top ten hold approximately 3% of the sample.

General findings and caveats noted by the study authors: CD4 TCRs associated with the vaccine covered the entire spike protein, and the dominant responses were in regions 160-218 and 743-854. Conclusions about previously exposed vaccinees are limited because only a handful of AZD1222 recipients were SARS-CoV-2 seropositive at baseline. Reportedly, close to half of the unique spike-specific TCRs recognized epitopes lying outside the regions that are mutated in the B.1.351 and B.1.1.7 variants. In the small 56-69-year group, the increase in depth fell short of significance, most likely because of low power. Participants were mostly white British, with more females than males. The authors suggested clonal diversity may have been underestimated. Because no day 14 peak-response samples were available, repertoires were characterized only after the peak T cell response. A significant rise in spike-specific TCR breadth and depth was observed after two AZD1222 doses relative to day 0 and relative to MenACWY recipients.

On this clone itself: Its antigen has not been determined. No qualities accompany the bases; no much larger clone lies one base away.

The source was peripheral blood, collected on day 0 of AZD1222 vaccination. Rearrangement joined TRBV7-6 to TRBJ2-7; a confident D gene designation cannot be given. This receptor was obtained from an adult in good health. The CDR3: CASSPWTANSYEQYF. In nucleotides, the sequence is TGTGCCAGCAGCCCGTGGACCGCTAACTCCTACGAGCAGTACTTC.